Below are 24 T cell receptor beta chains sequenced from a single sample in a study of OX40 agonist ivuxolimab in advanced cancers. TCRdb's table, derived via immunoSEQ multiplex PCR, lists solely in-frame clones and lacks some. The table includes just under 65,000 clones, 70% to 90% detected once. The sequences come from CD4+ or CD8+ T cells sorted from blood, collected in a trial of the OX40 agonist ivuxolimab. These receptor sequences come from an adult with an advanced solid tumor such as melanoma, head and neck, liver or kidney cancer.

This clone has only a few counts. The chain employs TRBV5-4 and TRBJ1-2, with TRBD1 as a possible D gene (6 bases). The germline V gene has CDR1 SGHNT and CDR2 YYREEE (reference sequence). Trimming removed 2 bases from V and 2 bases from J, with 13 bases in between. There are 15 residues in the CDR3. CDR3 coding DNA: TGTGCCAGCAGCTTCGGTACAGGGAAAAACTATGGCTACACCTTC. Translated: CASSFGTGKNYGYTF. Together with reference TRBV5-4 and TRBJ1-2, the CDR3 gives the full variable domain: ETGVTQSPTHLIKTRGQQVTLRCSSQSGHNTVSWYQQALGQGPQFIFQYYREEENGRGNFPPRFSGLQFPNYSSELNVNALELDDSALYLCASSFGTGKNYGYTFGSGTRLTVV.

The rearrangement joins TRBV30 to TRBJ1-3, with D perhaps matching TRBD1 (6 bases). Germline assignment: CDR1 GTSNPN and CDR2 SVGIG (reference sequence). The CDR3 runs to 14 residues. V was trimmed by 1 base and J by 3 bases, leaving 10 bases between them. The CDR3 protein is CAWSATGNGNTIYF. The CDR3 bases are TGTGCCTGGAGTGCAACAGGGAATGGAAACACCATATATTTT. Variable domain in full (rest from reference TRBV30 and TRBJ1-3): SQTIHQWPATLVQPVGSPLSLECTVEGTSNPNLYWYRQAAGRGLQLLFYSVGIGQISSEVPQNLSASRPQDRQFILSSKKLLLSDSGFYLCAWSATGNGNTIYFGEGSWLTVV.

This clone was recorded once. V gene TRBV7-9 combines with J gene TRBJ1-2; 7 nucleotides line up with TRBD1. The V segment lost 5 bases and the J segment 4 bases; nucleotides outside the gene matches: 4. The CDR3 totals 13 residues. Germline V gives CDR1 SEHNR, CDR2 FQNEAQ (reference sequence). CDR3 residues: CASSGTDTYGYTF. The CDR3 region has the DNA TGTGCCAGCAGCGGGACAGATACCTATGGCTACACCTTC.

This clone occurred a few times. V usage is TRBV10-3 and J usage is TRBJ2-1; D unresolved. The CDR3 consists of 16 residues. The germline V gene encodes CDR1 ENHRY and CDR2 SYGVKD. V dropped 4 bases and J dropped 0 bases, with 13 bases sitting between them. In DNA form, the CDR3 reads TGTGCCATCAGTGGGGATTTAAGTTTCTCCTACAATGAGCAGTTCTTC. This sequence encodes CAISGDLSFSYNEQFF.

The genes are TRBV5-1 and TRBJ2-7; tentative D call: TRBD1 (6 bases). The CDR3 is 15 amino acids. In germline, CDR1 is SGHRS, CDR2 YFSETQ. V lost 1 base and J lost 1, with 12 bases in between. In nucleotides, the CDR3 is TGCGCCAGCAGCTTGTCGGCAGGGGCTTCCTACGAGCAGTACTTC. Its protein is CASSLSAGASYEQYF.

This clone was observed once. The chain recombines TRBV5-1 with TRBJ1-4; 7 nucleotides agree with TRBD1. V shed 2 bases and J 0 bases; nucleotides not matched to a gene: 4. The CDR3 is 16 amino acids. Germline CDR1 and CDR2: SGHRS and YFSETQ. The CDR3 nucleotides read TGCGCCAGCAGCTTAGGAGGACAGGCAACTAATGAAAAACTGTTTTTT. Translated: CASSLGGQATNEKLFF.

This clone was observed once. The chain uses TRBV7-6 and TRBJ2-1, with TRBD1 matching over 7 bases. Germline trimming cut 6 bases from V and 0 bases from J; bases unmatched to any gene: 8. The length of the CDR3 is 16 residues. Germline V gene lookup returns CDR1 SGHVS and CDR2 FNYEAQ. DNA for the CDR3: TGTGCCAGCAGTCAGGGACAGCGGAGCTCCTACAATGAGCAGTTCTTC. Its translation is CASSQGQRSSYNEQFF.

This clone has ten or more counts. The rearrangement uses TRBV20-1 and TRBJ1-3; D is unresolved. Germline CDR1 DFQATT, CDR2 SNEGSKA (reference sequence). The CDR3 covers 11 residues. The germline V and J ends were trimmed by 6 bases and 4 bases, with 7 bases remaining between them. Here the CDR3 reads CSAYSGNTIYF. The DNA for the CDR3 is TGCAGTGCATATTCCGGAAACACCATATATTTT.

The CDR3 protein is CASSPRGRKYTGELFF. CDR3 bases: TGTGCCAGCAGTCCCAGGGGGCGAAAGTACACCGGGGAGCTGTTTTTT. This chain joins TRBV7-3 and TRBJ2-2; TRBD1 aligns across 8 bases. This CDR3 comprises 16 residues. With 6 bases clipped from V and 3 bases from J, the junction kept 9 bases outside the gene matches. Germline V gives CDR1 SGHTA, CDR2 FQGTGA.

As to this clone: At one boundary the junction diverges from the germline segment, which might be a read error. The chain uses TRBV9 and TRBJ2-5; 9 nucleotides line up with TRBD1. The germline gives CDR1 SGDLS, CDR2 YYNGEE. CDR3 length: 15 residues. CDR3 region: CVSSIQGALGETQYF. The CDR3 DNA follows: TGTGTCAGCAGCATACAGGGGGCCCTCGGGGAGACCCAGTACTTC.

This chain connects TRBV28 to TRBJ1-1; no definite D call. Germline CDR1 is MDHEN and CDR2 is SYDVKM. Trimming removed 6 bases from V and 0 bases from J, with 14 bases in between. The CDR3 sequence is 15 residues long. CDR3 protein: CASSSHGRLNTEAFF. Written as DNA, the CDR3 is TGTGCCAGCAGCTCCCATGGACGGCTGAACACTGAAGCTTTCTTT.

The chain recombines TRBV9 with TRBJ2-5; the match to TRBD2 covers 7 bases. The J call is doubtful: the DNA matches TRBJ2-7 better. The CDR3 has 16 amino acids. CDR1 and CDR2 from the germline V gene are SGDLS and YYNGEE. Here the CDR3 DNA reads TGTGCCAGCAGCGAGTCCCCACTAGCGACGTACTACGAGCAGTACTTC. It yields the protein CASSESPLATYYEQYF.

The chain is built from TRBV7-2 and TRBJ1-5; D is undetermined. CDR1 SGHTA and CDR2 FQGNSA come from the germline V gene. V was shortened by 1 base and J by 4 bases, with 14 bases between the two germline ends. The length of the CDR3 is 16 residues. The chain's CDR3 is CASSLGTWRENQPQHF. The DNA of the CDR3 is TGTGCCAGCAGCTTAGGGACCTGGCGAGAGAATCAGCCCCAGCATTTT.

V usage is TRBV4-3 and J usage is TRBJ2-1; 9 nucleotides line up with TRBD2. V lost 1 base, J lost 4 bases, and 11 bases stayed unmatched. The CDR3 is made up of 18 amino acids. The germline V gene encodes CDR1 LGHNA and CDR2 YSLEER. The CDR3 DNA reads as TGCGCCAGCAGCCAAGGAGTTCTAAGCGGGGGGAAGTACAATGAGCAGTTCTTC. This codes for CASSQGVLSGGKYNEQFF.

V gene TRBV11-2 combines with J gene TRBJ2-5; D call uncertain. V was pared by 5 bases and J by 0 bases, with 7 bases between. The CDR3 runs 13 residues. Germline V gene sequence: CDR1 SGHAT, CDR2 FQNNGV. CDR3 sequence reads: CASSVGYQETQYF. The CDR3 DNA reads TGTGCCAGCAGCGTAGGATACCAAGAGACCCAGTACTTC.

The V call is TRBV6-5, the J call TRBJ1-2; D possibly corresponds to TRBD1 (5 bases). V lost 2 bases and J 5 bases, leaving 15 bases between the germline ends. Germline values: CDR1 MNHEY, CDR2 SVGAGI. The CDR3 spans 15 residues. CDR3 DNA: TGTGCCAGCAGTTACGGCCCCGGGACGCTATATGGCTACACCTTC. Its protein is CASSYGPGTLYGYTF.

This clone was seen once. The sample holds other DNA sequences that translate to the same CDR3. This chain links TRBV15 with TRBJ1-1; D ambiguous. This CDR3 is 12 amino acids long. Germline V gene sequence: CDR1 LNHNV, CDR2 YYDKDF (reference sequence). Deletions cut 1 base from V and 8 bases from J, with 8 bases between. CDR3 coding DNA: TGTGCCACCAGCAGAGTAGGAACAGAAGCTTTCTTT. This encodes CATSRVGTEAFF.

CDR3 residues: CASSLQGDAEKLFF. The CDR3, as DNA: TGTGCCAGCAGCTTACAAGGGGACGCTGAAAAACTGTTTTTT. V and J are TRBV7-2 and TRBJ1-4; tentative D call: TRBD1 (5 bases). The CDR3 covers 14 residues. Per the germline V gene, CDR1 is SGHTA and CDR2 is FQGNSA. Trimming pared 2 bases from V and 7 bases from J, leaving 11 bases between. The entire variable domain, with the rest obtained from reference TRBV7-2 and TRBJ1-4, is as follows: GAGVSQSPSNKVTEKGKDVELRCDPISGHTALYWYRQSLGQGLEFLIYFQGNSAPDKSGLPSDRFSAERTGGSVSTLTIQRTQQEDSAVYLCASSLQGDAEKLFFGSGTQLSVL.

The gene calls are TRBV27 and TRBJ2-1, with 12 bases fitting TRBD2. Germline CDR1 reads MNHEY; CDR2 reads SMNVEV (reference sequence). The CDR3 spans 15 residues. Trimming cost V 5 bases and J 4 bases; bases outside gene matches: 3. For the CDR3, the DNA is TGTGCCAGCAGTCCACTAGCGGGAGGATACAATGAGCAGTTCTTC. It encodes CASSPLAGGYNEQFF.

This chain uses TRBV5-1 with TRBJ2-5; a possible D gene is TRBD1 (6 bases). The CDR3 is 15 amino acids. Germline V gene lookup returns CDR1 SGHRS and CDR2 YFSETQ. V gave up 4 bases and J gave up 4 bases, with 17 bases separating them. This CDR3 reads CASSLIFTGSETQYF. The CDR3 DNA is TGCGCCAGCAGCCTCATCTTCACAGGGTCAGAGACCCAGTACTTC.

J is TRBJ2-1 and V is TRBV29-1; D not resolved. The V end was cut by 3 bases, the J end by 5 bases, with 8 bases between. This CDR3 has 12 amino acids. The V gene's germline CDR1 is SQVTM and CDR2 ANQGSEA. This chain's CDR3 is CSVDGEDNEQFF. The CDR3 nucleotides read TGCAGCGTTGATGGAGAGGACAATGAGCAGTTCTTC.

The gene calls are TRBV18 and TRBJ1-1; D call uncertain. The germline V gene has CDR1 KGHSH and CDR2 LQKENI. The V end was cut by 2 bases, the J end by 7 bases, with 11 bases between. The CDR3 totals 13 residues. The chain's CDR3 is CASSPRGLDEAFF. In DNA, the CDR3 is TGTGCCAGCTCACCAAGAGGCTTGGATGAAGCTTTCTTT.

The CDR3 is CSVYTRGRASNTEAFF. DNA of the CDR3: TGCAGCGTTTATACAAGGGGCCGAGCCTCGAACACTGAAGCTTTCTTT. The gene calls are TRBV29-1 and TRBJ1-1, with D possibly being TRBD1 (5 bases). The CDR3 length is 16 residues. Germline CDR1 is SQVTM and CDR2 is ANQGSEA. Trimming stripped 5 bases from V and 1 base from J, with 20 bases between.

The V call is TRBV5-1, the J call TRBJ1-6; no reliable D call. Germline loops: CDR1 SGHRS, CDR2 YFSETQ. The CDR3 is made up of 16 amino acids. Trimming cost V 0 bases and J 2 bases, with 9 bases left between them. DNA of the CDR3: TGCGCCAGCAGCTTGGTGGCCGATACCTATAATTCACCCCTCCACTTT. Encoded protein: CASSLVADTYNSPLHF.